The T cell receptor beta chain under discussion was sequenced for a study of T cells after yellow fever vaccination. Study-level points and caveats: Among primary-vaccination clones, most reappeared after the booster, at around 97% for CD4 and around 91% for CD8.

This clonotype was detected a few times. No antigen is known for it. V shed 2 bases and J 8 bases; nucleotides not matched to a gene: 6. The germline CDR1 and CDR2 sequences are SGHNT and YYREEE (reference sequence). The CDR3 extends over 13 amino acids. TCRdb independently ran MiXCR on the 5' RACE reads; one entry per CDR3 protein. The sample has roughly 310,000 distinct CDR3 sequences, 7.5% to 9% seen once. The input for sequencing was PBMCs, taken on the day of the first yellow fever vaccination. The clonotype was recovered from a man between 18 and 29 years old who received the YFV17D yellow fever vaccine. The J gene is TRBJ1-2, the V gene TRBV5-4; 7 nucleotides agree with TRBD1. This CDR3 is CASSFPQGDGYTF. CDR3 DNA sequence: TGTGCCAGCAGCTTTCCTCAGGGGGACGGCTACACCTTC.